This T cell receptor (beta chain) was recovered during a study of T cell responses to AZD1222 COVID-19 vaccine. The CDR3 contains 16 residues. CDR1 MGHRA and CDR2 YSYEKL come from the germline V gene. V lost 5 bases and J 0 bases, leaving 14 bases between the germline ends. Clones were read by immunoSEQ multiplex PCR, and TCRdb kept only the in-frame ones, dropping some. The sample includes about 220,000 clones, more than 85% of them seen just once. This clone was recorded only once. Antigen: not known. Study-level results: The donors showed a predominance of white British ancestry and of females, with possible underestimation of clonal diversity.

The material was peripheral blood, obtained on day 0 of MenACWY control vaccination. This TCR came from an adult in good health. V gene TRBV4-1 combines with J gene TRBJ1-3; D not certain. The CDR3 region is CASSTPDGRSGNTIYF. CDR3 sequence (DNA): TGCGCCAGCAGCACACCGGACGGACGCTCTGGAAACACCATATATTTT.